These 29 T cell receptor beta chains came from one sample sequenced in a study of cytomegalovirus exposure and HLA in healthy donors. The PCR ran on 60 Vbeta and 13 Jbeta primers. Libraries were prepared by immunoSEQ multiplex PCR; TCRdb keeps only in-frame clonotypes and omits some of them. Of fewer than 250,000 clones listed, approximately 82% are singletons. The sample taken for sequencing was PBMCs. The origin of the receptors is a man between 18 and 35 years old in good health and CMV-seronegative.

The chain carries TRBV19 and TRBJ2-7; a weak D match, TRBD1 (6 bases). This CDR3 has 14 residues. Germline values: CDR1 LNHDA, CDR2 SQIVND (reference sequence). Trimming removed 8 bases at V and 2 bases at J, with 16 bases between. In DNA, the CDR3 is TGTGCCAGTTCTTTAGCCGGACAGACCTACGAGCAGTACTTC. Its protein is CASSLAGQTYEQYF.

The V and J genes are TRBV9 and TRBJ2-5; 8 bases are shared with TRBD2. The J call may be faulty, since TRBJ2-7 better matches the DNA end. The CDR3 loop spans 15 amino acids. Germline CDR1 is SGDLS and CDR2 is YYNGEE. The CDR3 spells CASSVGASGLYEQYF. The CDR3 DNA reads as TGTGCCAGCAGCGTTGGGGCTAGCGGGCTCTACGAGCAGTACTTC.

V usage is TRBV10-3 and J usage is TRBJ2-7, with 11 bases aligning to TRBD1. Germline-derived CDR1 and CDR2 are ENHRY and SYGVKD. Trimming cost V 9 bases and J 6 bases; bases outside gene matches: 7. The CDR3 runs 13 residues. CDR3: CAITGQGAAEQYF. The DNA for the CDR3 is TGTGCCATTACCGGACAGGGGGCTGCCGAGCAGTACTTC.

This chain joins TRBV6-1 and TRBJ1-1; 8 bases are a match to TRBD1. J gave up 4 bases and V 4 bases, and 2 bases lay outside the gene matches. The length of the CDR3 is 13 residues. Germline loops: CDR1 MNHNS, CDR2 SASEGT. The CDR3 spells CASSVTGGTEAFF. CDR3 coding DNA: TGTGCCAGCAGTGTCACAGGGGGCACTGAAGCTTTCTTT.

CDR3 coding DNA: TGTGCCAGCAGCCCATTTGCAGATACGCAGTATTTT. This sequence encodes CASSPFADTQYF. The V and J genes are TRBV28 and TRBJ2-3, with D uncertain. V dropped 6 bases and J dropped 4 bases, with 8 bases sitting between them. The germline V gene has CDR1 MDHEN and CDR2 SYDVKM. The CDR3 has 12 amino acids.

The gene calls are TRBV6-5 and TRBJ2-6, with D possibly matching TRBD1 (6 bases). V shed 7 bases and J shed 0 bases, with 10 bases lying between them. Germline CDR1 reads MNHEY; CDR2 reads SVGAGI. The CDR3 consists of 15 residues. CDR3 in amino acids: CASNQGSSGANVLTF. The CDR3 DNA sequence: TGTGCCAGCAACCAGGGGAGCTCTGGGGCCAACGTCCTGACTTTC.

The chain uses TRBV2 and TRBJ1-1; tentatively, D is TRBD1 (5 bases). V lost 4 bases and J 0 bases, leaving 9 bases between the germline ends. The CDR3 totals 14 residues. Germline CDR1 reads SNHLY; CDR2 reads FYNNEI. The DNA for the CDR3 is TGTGCCAGCAGTGTGGAGACAGTGAACACTGAAGCTTTCTTT. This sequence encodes CASSVETVNTEAFF.

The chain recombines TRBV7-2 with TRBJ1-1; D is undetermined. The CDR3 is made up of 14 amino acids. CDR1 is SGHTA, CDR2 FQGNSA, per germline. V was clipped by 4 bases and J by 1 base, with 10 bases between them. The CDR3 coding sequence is TGTGCCAGCAGCTACCTCGGCGGGAACACTGAAGCTTTCTTT. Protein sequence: CASSYLGGNTEAFF.

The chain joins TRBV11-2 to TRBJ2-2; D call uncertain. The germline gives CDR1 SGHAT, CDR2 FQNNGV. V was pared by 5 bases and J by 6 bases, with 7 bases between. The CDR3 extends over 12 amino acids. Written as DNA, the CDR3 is TGTGCCAGCAGCCCGACACCCGGGGAGCTGTTTTTT. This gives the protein CASSPTPGELFF.

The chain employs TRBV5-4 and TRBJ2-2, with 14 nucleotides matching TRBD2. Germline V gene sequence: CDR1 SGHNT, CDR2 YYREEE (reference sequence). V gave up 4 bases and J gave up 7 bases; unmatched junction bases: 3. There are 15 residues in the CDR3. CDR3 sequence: CASSGGLAGVGELFF. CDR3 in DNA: TGTGCCAGCAGCGGGGGACTAGCGGGAGTCGGGGAGCTGTTTTTT.

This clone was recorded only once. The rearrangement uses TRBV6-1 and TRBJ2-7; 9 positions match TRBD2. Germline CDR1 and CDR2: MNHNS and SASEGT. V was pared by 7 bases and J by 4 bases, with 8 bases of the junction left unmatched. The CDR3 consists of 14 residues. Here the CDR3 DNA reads TGTGCCAGCACCCTAGCGGGAACGCAATACGAGCAGTACTTC. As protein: CASTLAGTQYEQYF.

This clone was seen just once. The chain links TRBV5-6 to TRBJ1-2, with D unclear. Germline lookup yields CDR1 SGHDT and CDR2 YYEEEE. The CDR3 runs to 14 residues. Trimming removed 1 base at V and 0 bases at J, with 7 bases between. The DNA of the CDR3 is TGTGCCAGCAGCTTGTCCGTCGCTAACTATGGCTACACCTTC. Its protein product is CASSLSVANYGYTF.

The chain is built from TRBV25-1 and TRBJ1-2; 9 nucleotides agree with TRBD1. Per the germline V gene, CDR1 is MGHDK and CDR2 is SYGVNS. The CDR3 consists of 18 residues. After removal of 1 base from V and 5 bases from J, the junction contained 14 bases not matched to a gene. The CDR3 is CASSESGQGNKRDYGYTF. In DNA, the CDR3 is TGTGCCAGCAGTGAATCCGGACAGGGGAATAAGCGGGATTATGGCTACACCTTC.

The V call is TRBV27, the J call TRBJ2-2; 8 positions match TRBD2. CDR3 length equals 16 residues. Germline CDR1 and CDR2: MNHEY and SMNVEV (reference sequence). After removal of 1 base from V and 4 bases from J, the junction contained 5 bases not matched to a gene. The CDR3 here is CASSLYSGVSTGELFF. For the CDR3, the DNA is TGTGCCAGCAGTTTATATAGCGGGGTGAGCACCGGGGAGCTGTTTTTT.

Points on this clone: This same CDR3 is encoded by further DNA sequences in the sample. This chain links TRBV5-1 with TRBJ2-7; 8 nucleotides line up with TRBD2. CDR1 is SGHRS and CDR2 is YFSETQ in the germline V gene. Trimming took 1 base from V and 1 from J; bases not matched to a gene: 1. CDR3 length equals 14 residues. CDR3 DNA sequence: TGCGCCAGCAGCTTGACTAGCGGATCCTACGAGCAGTACTTC. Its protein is CASSLTSGSYEQYF.

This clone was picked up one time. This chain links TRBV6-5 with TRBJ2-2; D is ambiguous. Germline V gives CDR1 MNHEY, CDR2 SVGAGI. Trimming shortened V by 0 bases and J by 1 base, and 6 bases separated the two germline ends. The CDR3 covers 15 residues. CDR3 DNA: TGTGCCAGCAGTTACTCGAGACTGAACACCGGGGAGCTGTTTTTT. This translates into CASSYSRLNTGELFF.

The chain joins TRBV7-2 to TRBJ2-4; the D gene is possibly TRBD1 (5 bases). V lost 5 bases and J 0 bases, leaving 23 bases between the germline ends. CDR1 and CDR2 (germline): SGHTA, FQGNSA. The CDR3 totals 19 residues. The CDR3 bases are TGTGCCAGCAGCCCACACCGTGGAAGACAGCCAGTAGCCAAAAACATTCAGTACTTC. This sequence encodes CASSPHRGRQPVAKNIQYF.

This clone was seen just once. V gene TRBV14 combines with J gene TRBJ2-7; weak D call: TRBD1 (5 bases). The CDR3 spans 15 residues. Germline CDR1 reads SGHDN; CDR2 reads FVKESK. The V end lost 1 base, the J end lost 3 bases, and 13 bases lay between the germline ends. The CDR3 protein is CASSQVSGHNYEQYF. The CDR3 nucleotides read TGTGCCAGCAGCCAAGTGTCAGGACATAACTACGAGCAGTACTTC.

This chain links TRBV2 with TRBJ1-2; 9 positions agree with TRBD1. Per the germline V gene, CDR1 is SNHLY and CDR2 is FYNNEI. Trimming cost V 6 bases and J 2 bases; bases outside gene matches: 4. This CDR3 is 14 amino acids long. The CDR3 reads CASRQQGANYGYTF. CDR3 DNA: TGTGCCAGCAGGCAACAGGGGGCCAACTATGGCTACACCTTC.

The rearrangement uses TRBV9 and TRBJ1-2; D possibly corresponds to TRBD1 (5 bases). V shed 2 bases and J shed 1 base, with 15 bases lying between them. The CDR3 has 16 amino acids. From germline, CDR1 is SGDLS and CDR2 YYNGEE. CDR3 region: CASSVLFTGHNYGYTF. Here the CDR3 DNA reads TGTGCCAGCAGCGTTTTGTTTACAGGCCATAACTATGGCTACACCTTC. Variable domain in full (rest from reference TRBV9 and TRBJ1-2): DSGVTQTPKHLITATGQRVTLRCSPRSGDLSVYWYQQSLDQGLQFLIQYYNGEERAKGNILERFSAQQFPDLHSELNLSSLELGDSALYFCASSVLFTGHNYGYTFGSGTRLTVV.

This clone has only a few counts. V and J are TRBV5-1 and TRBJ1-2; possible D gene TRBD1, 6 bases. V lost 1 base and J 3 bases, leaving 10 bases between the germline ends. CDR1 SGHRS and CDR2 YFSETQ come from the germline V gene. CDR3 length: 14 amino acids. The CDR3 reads CASSLTGMDYGYTF. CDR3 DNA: TGCGCCAGCAGCTTGACAGGGATGGACTATGGCTACACCTTC.

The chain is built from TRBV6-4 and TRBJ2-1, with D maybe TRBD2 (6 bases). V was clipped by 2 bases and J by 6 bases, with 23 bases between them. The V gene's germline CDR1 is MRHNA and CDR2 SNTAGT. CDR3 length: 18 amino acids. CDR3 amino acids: CASSDHVGFSSSGNEQFF. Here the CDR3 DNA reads TGTGCCAGCAGTGACCACGTGGGGTTTAGTAGTAGCGGCAATGAGCAGTTCTTC.

The CDR3 nucleotides read TGTGCTAGTGGTTTGGTACAAGGAGGGCAGTTCTTC. It codes for CASGLVQGGQFF. This rearrangement joins TRBV12-5 to TRBJ2-1, with D perhaps TRBD2 (5 bases). The CDR3 is 12 amino acids. Germline loops: CDR1 LGHNT, CDR2 FRNRAP. Trimming pared 0 bases from V and 12 bases from J, leaving 9 bases between.

The CDR3, as DNA: TGTGCCAGCAGCGTGGACAGGGTCAGAGCCGAGACCCAGTACTTC. Amino acids: CASSVDRVRAETQYF. V usage is TRBV11-2 and J usage is TRBJ2-5; 8 nucleotides match TRBD1. V was pared by 5 bases and J by 5 bases, with 10 bases of the junction left unmatched. The CDR3 totals 15 residues. Germline values: CDR1 SGHAT, CDR2 FQNNGV.

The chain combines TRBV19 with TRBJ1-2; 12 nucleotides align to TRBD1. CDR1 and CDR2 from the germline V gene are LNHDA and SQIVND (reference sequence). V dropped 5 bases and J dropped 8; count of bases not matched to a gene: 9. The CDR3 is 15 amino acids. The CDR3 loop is CASSFGDRGLRGYTF. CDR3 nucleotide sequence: TGTGCCAGTAGTTTCGGGGACAGGGGGCTTCGGGGCTACACCTTC.

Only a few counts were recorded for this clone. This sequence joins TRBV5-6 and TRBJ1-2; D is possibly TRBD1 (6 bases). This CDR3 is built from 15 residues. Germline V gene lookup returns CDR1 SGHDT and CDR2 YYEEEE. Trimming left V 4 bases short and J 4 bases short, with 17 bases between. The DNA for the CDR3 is TGTGCCAGCAGCCTGTCCCAGGGGATCATCTATGGCTACACCTTC. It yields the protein CASSLSQGIIYGYTF.

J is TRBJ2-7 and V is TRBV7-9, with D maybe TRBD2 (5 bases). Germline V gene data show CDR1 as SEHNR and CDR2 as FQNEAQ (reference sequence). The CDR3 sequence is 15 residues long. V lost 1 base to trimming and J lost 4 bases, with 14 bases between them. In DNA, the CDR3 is TGTGCCAGCAGCTTAGGCGGGTTTACCCTTTACGAGCAGTACTTC. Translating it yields CASSLGGFTLYEQYF.

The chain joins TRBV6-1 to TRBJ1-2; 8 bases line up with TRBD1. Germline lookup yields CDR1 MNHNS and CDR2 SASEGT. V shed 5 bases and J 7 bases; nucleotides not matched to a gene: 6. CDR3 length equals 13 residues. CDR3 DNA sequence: TGTGCCAGCAGTTCGGACAGGGTGGGTGGCTACACCTTC. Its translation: CASSSDRVGGYTF.

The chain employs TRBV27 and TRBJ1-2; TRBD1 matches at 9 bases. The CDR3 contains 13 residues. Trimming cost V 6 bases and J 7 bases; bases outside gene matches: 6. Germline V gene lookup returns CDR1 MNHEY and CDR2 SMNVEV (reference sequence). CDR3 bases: TGTGCCAGCAGGATACAGGGGGCGGGTGGCTACACCTTC. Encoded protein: CASRIQGAGGYTF.